Listed below are T cell receptor beta chains from one sample, sequenced in a study of molecular identifiers for immune sequencing clone quantification. One entry per CDR3 protein results from TCRdb running MiXCR on the PCR reads. Of 79,000 or so distinct CDR3 sequences in the sample, approximately 25% were seen once. Sequenced material: naive CD8+ T cells from blood, with Jurkat cell RNA spiked in. Receptors originate from a human donor in good health. Some libraries in this study had Jurkat cell RNA spiked in. CDR3s include the opening cysteine and the closing phenylalanine or tryptophan. The D gene is left open where the match is weak. Clone size is given for some rows only: seen once, a few or many times, or a class if the clone is expanded.

TRBJ2-5,few,NA,TRBV20-1,CSASSWDWEETQYF
TRBJ2-1,NA,NA,TRBV11-2,CASSLGATIYNEQFF
TRBJ2-3,NA,TRBD2,TRBV24-1,CATSDPPGGAGGTDTQYF
TRBJ2-7,NA,TRBD1,TRBV28,CASRTTGATYEQYF
TRBJ2-6,many,NA,TRBV6-2/TRBV6-3,CASTLGRSGANVLTF
TRBJ2-1,NA,TRBD1,TRBV4-3,CASSQNTGGSYNEQFF
TRBJ2-1,few,NA,TRBV19,CASSSDVYEQFF
TRBJ2-1,NA,NA,TRBV7-9,CASSLGGDDEQFF
TRBJ2-1,few,NA,TRBV11-2,CASSPHNEQFF
TRBJ2-2,few,NA,TRBV14,CASSQVLSLTGELFF
TRBJ2-7,many,NA,TRBV7-9,CASSLAGAGLDEQYF
TRBJ2-7,NA,NA,TRBV20-1,CSARDGDSASYEQYF
TRBJ2-1,NA,TRBD2,TRBV20-1,CSARTSGNNEQFF
TRBJ1-1,NA,NA,TRBV5-1,CASRAPGLTEAFF
TRBJ1-1,many,NA,TRBV15,CATSRAVGSENTEAFF
TRBJ1-5,few,NA,TRBV6-4,CASNYKLAGRQPQHF
TRBJ1-1,many,NA,TRBV5-5,CASRLDAIPKGDTEAFF
TRBJ1-1,many,NA,TRBV5-1,CASSLALNTEAFF
TRBJ1-5,many,NA,TRBV27,CASSLRVGGGDQPQHF
TRBJ2-3,many,TRBD2,TRBV7-7,CASSEGLAGEGKADTQYF
TRBJ2-1,NA,TRBD2,TRBV4-3,CASSQVLGLLTKEQFF
TRBJ2-3,NA,NA,TRBV28,CASIPEGEWGTDTQYF
TRBJ2-7,NA,NA,TRBV28,CASSFDSGGPTYEQYF
TRBJ2-6,NA,TRBD1,TRBV12-3/TRBV12-4,CASSLEGQGNSGANVLTF
TRBJ2-5,NA,NA,TRBV7-9,CASTSLDRGQETQYF
TRBJ2-4,many,NA,TRBV27,CASSFKGTLAKNIQYF
TRBJ1-2,few,TRBD1,TRBV11-3,CASWRGPLRGYTF
TRBJ1-1,few,NA,TRBV29-1,CSVEEVNTEAFF
TRBJ2-1,few,NA,TRBV7-9,CASSPGASETLFFF
TRBJ2-1,NA,NA,TRBV6-4,CASSDYEGPGADEQFF
TRBJ2-7,few,NA,TRBV7-6,CASSRSGLSSYEQYF
TRBJ1-5,many,NA,TRBV4-1,CASSQGVGGQPQHF
TRBJ2-3,NA,NA,TRBV11-2,CASSSSGSADRTDTQYF
TRBJ2-3,few,TRBD2,TRBV6-5,CASGGGSTDTQYF
TRBJ1-2,NA,NA,TRBV24-1,CATRGQWNYGYTF
TRBJ2-1,NA,TRBD1,TRBV7-9,CASSRQGTYPYNEQFF
TRBJ1-5,few,NA,TRBV24-1,CATSDLWGDQPQHF
TRBJ1-5,NA,NA,TRBV4-3,CASSQDHDGGSQPQHF
TRBJ1-5,many,NA,TRBV6-2/TRBV6-3,CASTSSAGQPQHF
TRBJ1-5,once,NA,TRBV19,CASNPYSGGLHQPQHF
TRBJ2-2,few,TRBD2,TRBV5-1,CASTPEPSGPSTGELFF
TRBJ2-2,NA,NA,TRBV4-3,CASGRKGSGDNTGELFF
TRBJ2-2,NA,NA,TRBV27,CASSSRQTGELFF
TRBJ2-3,few,NA,TRBV20-1,CSARDPFWGEDTQYF
TRBJ1-5,NA,NA,TRBV27,CASSQQGHQPHHF
TRBJ2-2,many,NA,TRBV14,CASSPAGTSNTGELFF
TRBJ2-7,many,NA,TRBV28,CASSFENGYEQYF
TRBJ2-5,NA,NA,TRBV5-1,CASSLDLQETQYF
TRBJ2-3,NA,NA,TRBV6-2/TRBV6-3,CASSYARLATDTQYF
TRBJ2-3,NA,TRBD2,TRBV6-2/TRBV6-3,CASSGTSIRTDTQYF
TRBJ2-3,many,TRBD1,TRBV4-3,CASSQEDRSTDTQYF
TRBJ2-7,many,TRBD1,TRBV10-2,CASTETGGPAEQYF
TRBJ2-7,NA,NA,TRBV19,CASSIDGWTYEQYF
TRBJ2-7,NA,TRBD2,TRBV24-1,CATSDPGTSHEQYF
TRBJ1-5,many,NA,TRBV5-1,CASSLSVAQPQHF
TRBJ2-7,NA,NA,TRBV28,CASSLLLSSYEQYF
TRBJ1-1,many,TRBD1,TRBV7-9,CASSPDRGQGTEAFF
TRBJ2-1,NA,NA,TRBV5-5,CASSLGSGGPYNEQFF
TRBJ2-7,NA,NA,TRBV5-1,CVSSSGGSASYEQYF
TRBJ2-5,few,NA,TRBV28,CASSLFSQETQYF